This T cell receptor beta chain is drawn from a study of PD-L1 blockade in urothelial cancer (dated by TCRdb to 2016 to 2017). With respect to the entire study: Therapy was started in the mid-2010s for all patients, and atezolizumab 1,200 mg was administered intravenously every 3 weeks. About 90% of the roughly 30 patients were identified as males with urothelial cancer of bladder origin, and a prior smoking history was reported by 18 of 29 patients. Patients had an ECOG performance status of 0 or 1 and had received between 0 and 3 prior chemotherapy regimens. Blood samples were analyzed at 3 weeks after treatment start (second dose) and at 6 weeks after treatment start. Blood samples gave a median of about 150,000 T cells and approximately 81,000 unique TCRs, with a median clonality of approximately 0.078. An exploratory multi-omic analysis was conducted of the somatic, immune and clinical correlates of response to PD-L1 blockade with atezolizumab in urothelial cancer. Pretreatment tumor samples and matched peripheral blood, collected serially before and after atezolizumab treatment, underwent TCR sequencing. Progression-free survival longer than 6 months counted as durable clinical benefit, and TCR features were additionally tested against both progression-free and overall survival. In the same patients who had TCR sequencing, pretreatment tumors also underwent whole exome sequencing and RNA sequencing. Under 10 patients reached durable clinical benefit, while 20 patients did not. Approximately 29 patients had pretreatment blood TCR-seq, some 25 had at least one posttreatment blood collection, and some 25 had tumor TCR-seq.

A cohort of about 27 patients with locally advanced or metastatic urothelial carcinoma, treated at Memorial Sloan Kettering on a trial protocol, was included. Peripheral blood mononuclear cells were collected pretreatment and during treatment, with between 1 and 8 total time points obtained per patient. The Qiagen DNeasy Blood extraction kit was used to purify genomic DNA from total PBMCs and from tumor samples. PBMCs were collected pretreatment and during treatment, and were isolated and stored as previously described. As encoded in the germline V gene (reference sequence), CDR1 is SEHNR while CDR2 is FQNEAQ. From the cysteine up to the phenylalanine, the CDR3 has a length of 15 residues. The kept DNA is CDR3 alone, 45 bases in frame from the first base. V is shortened by 5 bases, J by 3 bases, and the region joining them spans 17 bases. Study-level results and caveats: Patients with durable benefit showed greater expansion of tumor-associated TCR clones in peripheral blood 3 weeks after starting treatment (n ≈ 21, p = 0.022). A pretreatment peripheral blood TCR clonality below the median was linked to improved progression-free and overall survival. Because of the small sample size (n of about 30) and the many exploratory analyses performed, the results are intended to be regarded as hypothesis-generating.

About this clone: Its target antigen remains unknown. Nothing much larger sits one base from this clone, and base qualities are not available.

To estimate absolute template abundance from read counts, synthetic TCR analog templates were spiked into each PCR. The immunoSEQ assay was used to amplify TCRbeta CDR3 regions from genomic DNA with bias-controlled V and J gene primers. Sequencing of rearranged TCRbeta segments was performed at approximately 20X coverage. Turning to the authors' computational methods: Sequencing errors were corrected by clustering and CDR3s were annotated against IMGT to assign V, D and J genes. Out-of-frame and stop-codon sequences were excluded, and only productive TCRbeta rearrangements were used in downstream analyses. Clonality was computed as one minus Shannon entropy normalized by the log of the number of unique productive sequences. Clones differing between time points or between blood and tumor were identified by Fisher's exact test with Benjamini-Hochberg correction at adjusted p below 0.01. Sourced from immuneACCESS, this table was stored by TCRdb with only in-frame sequences that have V and J called. A share of the clones is absent; for the studies checked, an unresolved V gene accounts for under half, and the remainder has no known explanation. That table is the source of V, J and clone size, and D and trimming were worked out from the DNA. The sample table contains more than 30,000 clones; only one count was recorded for around 87% of them. Approximately 4% of the sample goes to the ten largest clones.

The sequencing used PBMCs, collected around atezolizumab (anti-PD-L1) treatment. Rearrangement joined TRBV7-9 to TRBJ2-7; no D gene can be assigned with confidence. The sequence came from a man in his fifties with urothelial cancer. The CDR3 protein: CASSHPLTLNYEQYF. The nucleotide sequence reads as follows: TGTGCCAGCAGCCATCCCCTAACCCTGAACTACGAGCAGTACTTC.